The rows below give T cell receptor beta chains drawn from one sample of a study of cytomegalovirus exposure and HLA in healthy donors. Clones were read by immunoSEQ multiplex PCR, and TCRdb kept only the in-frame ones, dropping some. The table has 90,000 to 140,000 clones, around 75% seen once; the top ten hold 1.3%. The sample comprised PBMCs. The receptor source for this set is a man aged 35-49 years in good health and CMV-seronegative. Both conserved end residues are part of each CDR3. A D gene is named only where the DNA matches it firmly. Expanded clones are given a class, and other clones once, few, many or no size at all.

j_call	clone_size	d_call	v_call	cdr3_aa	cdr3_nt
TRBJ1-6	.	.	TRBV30	CAWSVVGARSPLHF	TGTGCCTGGAGTGTAGTGGGGGCGCGGTCACCCCTCCACTTT
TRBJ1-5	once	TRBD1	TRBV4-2	CASSQVQGAVQPQHF	TGTGCCAGCAGCCAAGTTCAGGGGGCGGTTCAGCCCCAGCATTTT
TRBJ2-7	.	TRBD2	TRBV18	CASSPRRGGEQYF	TGTGCCAGCTCTCCTAGGCGGGGGGGCGAGCAGTACTTC
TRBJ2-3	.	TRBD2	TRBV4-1	CASKRLAGGADTQYF	TGCGCCAGCAAAAGACTAGCGGGAGGGGCAGATACGCAGTATTTT
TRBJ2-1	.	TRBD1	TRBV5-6	CASIPPGQGILRNEQFF	TGTGCCAGCATCCCACCGGGACAGGGGATTTTGAGGAATGAGCAGTTCTTC
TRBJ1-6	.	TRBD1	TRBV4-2	CASSQAWGQYNSPLHF	TGTGCCAGCAGCCAAGCCTGGGGACAGTATAATTCACCCCTCCACTTT
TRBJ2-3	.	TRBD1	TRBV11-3	CASSPGQSTDTQYF	TGTGCCAGCAGCCCGGGACAGTCCACAGATACGCAGTATTTT
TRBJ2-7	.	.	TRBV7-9	CASSPLGSYEQYF	TGTGCCAGCAGCCCCCTTGGTAGCTACGAGCAGTACTTC
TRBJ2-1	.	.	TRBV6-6	CASSSPGLSYNEQFF	TGTGCCAGCAGTTCCCCGGGGTTGTCCTACAATGAGCAGTTCTTC
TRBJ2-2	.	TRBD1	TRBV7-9	CASSLGGQGGTGELFF	TGTGCCAGCAGCTTAGGAGGACAGGGTGGTACCGGGGAGCTGTTTTTT
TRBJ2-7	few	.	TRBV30	CAWISRASSQEQYF	TGTGCCTGGATCTCTCGGGCTAGCAGCCAGGAGCAGTACTTC
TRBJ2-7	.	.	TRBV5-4	CASSQGRDIPYEQYF	TGTGCCAGCAGCCAAGGACGGGACATACCCTACGAGCAGTACTTC
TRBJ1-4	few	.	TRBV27	CASSKYPLGGSGEKLFF	TGTGCCAGCAGTAAATATCCCCTGGGGGGATCGGGGGAAAAACTGTTTTTT
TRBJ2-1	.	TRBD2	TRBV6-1	CATAGFSYNEQFF	TGTGCCACAGCGGGATTCTCCTACAATGAGCAGTTCTTC
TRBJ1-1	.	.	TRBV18	CASSPSGPHTEAFF	TGTGCCAGCTCACCATCAGGTCCCCACACTGAAGCTTTCTTT
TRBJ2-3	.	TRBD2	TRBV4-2	CASSQSMLAGLTLTDTQYF	TGTGCCAGCAGCCAATCCATGCTAGCGGGACTTACCCTTACAGATACGCAGTATTTT
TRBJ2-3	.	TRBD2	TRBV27	CASSIGTSGDDTQYF	TGTGCCAGCAGTATCGGGACTAGCGGGGATGATACGCAGTATTTT
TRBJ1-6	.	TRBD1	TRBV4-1	CASSQGQGVFLPLHF	TGCGCCAGCAGCCAGGGACAGGGGGTATTTTTACCCCTCCACTTT
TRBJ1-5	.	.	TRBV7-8	CASMDRGKNSNQPQHF	TGTGCCAGTATGGACAGAGGAAAAAATAGCAATCAGCCCCAGCATTTT
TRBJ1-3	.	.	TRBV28	CASTEWGDPGNTIYF	TGTGCCAGCACCGAGTGGGGGGATCCTGGAAACACCATATATTTT
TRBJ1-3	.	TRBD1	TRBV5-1	CASSWTGEPGNTIYF	TGCGCCAGCAGCTGGACAGGGGAGCCTGGAAACACCATATATTTT
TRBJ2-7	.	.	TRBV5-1	CASSSRVTGRERYEQYF	TGCGCCAGCAGCTCAAGGGTTACGGGGCGGGAACGATACGAGCAGTACTTC
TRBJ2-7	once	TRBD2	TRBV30	CAWRSRTSGSRDEQYF	TGTGCCTGGAGATCCCGTACTAGCGGGAGTCGCGACGAGCAGTACTTC
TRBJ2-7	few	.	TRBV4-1	CASSQLLGPTYEQYF	TGCGCCAGCAGCCAACTCTTGGGCCCCACCTACGAGCAGTACTTC
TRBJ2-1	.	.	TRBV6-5	CASSYSSQGNEQFF	TGTGCCAGCAGTTACTCGTCACAGGGTAATGAGCAGTTCTTC
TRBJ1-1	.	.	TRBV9	CASSVLDRSTEAFF	TGTGCCAGCAGCGTACTCGACAGGTCCACTGAAGCTTTCTTT
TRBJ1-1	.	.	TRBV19	CASSISSMNTEAFF	TGTGCCAGTAGTATCAGTAGCATGAACACTGAAGCTTTCTTT
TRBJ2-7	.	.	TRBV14	CASSGTDTYEQYF	TGTGCCAGCAGCGGCACAGACACCTACGAGCAGTACTTC
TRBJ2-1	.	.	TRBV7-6	CASSLAWRERSNEQFF	TGTGCCAGCAGCTTAGCCTGGAGGGAAAGGTCCAATGAGCAGTTCTTC
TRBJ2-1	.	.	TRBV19	CASSPTHTTHEQFF	TGTGCCAGTAGTCCCACACATACCACACATGAGCAGTTCTTC
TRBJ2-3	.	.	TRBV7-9	CASSFRGSTDTQYF	TGTGCCAGCAGCTTTCGGGGGAGCACAGATACGCAGTATTTT
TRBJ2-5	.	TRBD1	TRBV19	CASSSRDRAETQYF	TGTGCCAGTAGTAGCCGGGACAGGGCTGAGACCCAGTACTTC
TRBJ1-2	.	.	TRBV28	CASSSGELGYGYTF	TGTGCCAGCAGTTCAGGGGAGCTGGGCTATGGCTACACCTTC
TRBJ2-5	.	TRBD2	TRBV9	CASSVDPGGGVETQYF	TGTGCCAGCAGCGTAGACCCTGGCGGGGGGGTGGAGACCCAGTACTTC
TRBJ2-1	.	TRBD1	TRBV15	CATSGQENNEQFF	TGTGCCACCTCGGGACAGGAGAACAATGAGCAGTTCTTC
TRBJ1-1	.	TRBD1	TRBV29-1	CSVQGSTTEAFF	TGCAGCGTACAGGGGAGTACCACTGAAGCTTTCTTT
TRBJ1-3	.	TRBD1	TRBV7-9	CASSWGLNRGQADTIYF	TGTGCCAGCAGCTGGGGCTTGAACAGGGGGCAAGCAGACACCATATATTTT
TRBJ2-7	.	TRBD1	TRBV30	CAWSSGQGSSYEQYF	TGTGCCTGGAGCTCGGGACAGGGGAGTTCCTACGAGCAGTACTTC
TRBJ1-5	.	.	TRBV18	CASSPLGGRDQPQHF	TGTGCCAGCTCACCACTGGGCGGGAGGGATCAGCCCCAGCATTTT
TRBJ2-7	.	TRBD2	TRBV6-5	CASRLAGVSNEQYF	TGTGCCAGCAGGCTAGCGGGAGTAAGCAACGAGCAGTACTTC
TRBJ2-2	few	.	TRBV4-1	CASSQSPVTNTGELFF	TGCGCCAGCAGCCAAAGCCCTGTTACGAACACCGGGGAGCTGTTTTTT
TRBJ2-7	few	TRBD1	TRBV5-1	CASKPGTGKGEQYF	TGCGCCAGCAAGCCGGGGACAGGGAAGGGCGAGCAGTACTTC
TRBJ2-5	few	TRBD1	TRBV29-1	CSVWAPRGYVETQYF	TGCAGCGTCTGGGCCCCCAGGGGGTACGTTGAGACCCAGTACTTC
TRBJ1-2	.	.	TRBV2	CASSENYRDGYTF	TGTGCCAGCAGTGAAAACTACAGGGATGGCTACACCTTC
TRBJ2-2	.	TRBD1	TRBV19	CASSIDVGQGAIGELFF	TGTGCCAGTAGTATAGATGTGGGACAGGGGGCGATCGGGGAGCTGTTTTTT
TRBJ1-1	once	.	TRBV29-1	CSVDEGGGTEAFF	TGCAGCGTTGATGAAGGGGGTGGCACTGAAGCTTTCTTT